Following are 6 T cell receptor beta chains from one sample sequenced in a study of Ad26.COV2.S vaccination and SARS-CoV-2 variants. Indicated treatment: around 19 received Ad26.COV2.S at low or high dose, single or two shots; about 5 received placebo; per-sample allocation not given. Samples came from day 63 after the first vaccine or placebo injection. Using immunoSEQ multiplex PCR, the repertoire was profiled, and TCRdb retains in-frame clones only, with some absent. The data contain 350,000 to 450,000 clones, roughly 91% of them seen just once; the ten biggest clones take up around 3.6%. The source material was peripheral blood, sampled in a trial of Ad26.COV2.S vaccine versus placebo. The receptors originated from a person aged 18 to 65 who received the Ad26.COV2.S COVID-19 vaccine or a placebo.

This clone was recorded once. The rearrangement links TRBV7-2 to TRBJ1-3; 9 bases agree with TRBD1. The junction had 8 bases not matched to a gene; V was cut back by 4 bases and J by 4 bases. This CDR3 is built from 16 residues. From germline, CDR1 is SGHTA and CDR2 FQGNSA. The CDR3 region is CASSSTGTGSGNTIYF. DNA for the CDR3: TGTGCCAGCAGCTCGACCGGGACAGGGAGCGGAAACACCATATATTTT.

The CDR3 DNA reads TGTGCCAGCAGCTCTCAGCCCGGTACCCCCCTCCACTTT. Residues: CASSSQPGTPLHF. The chain uses TRBV6-5 and TRBJ1-6; D is ambiguous. CDR1 and CDR2 (germline): MNHEY, SVGAGI. Trimming pared 6 bases from V and 13 bases from J, leaving 16 bases between. The CDR3 loop spans 13 amino acids.

This clone is a singleton in its sample. J is TRBJ1-2 and V is TRBV3-1 (or the pseudogene TRBV3-2); D gene ambiguous. Trimming removed 3 bases from V and 0 bases from J, with 11 bases in between. The germline CDR1 and CDR2 sequences are LGHDT and YNNKEL (reference sequence). The CDR3 is 15 residues long. Written as DNA, the CDR3 is TGTGCCAGCAGCCATGGAGCTGCACCTAACTATGGCTACACCTTC. Its protein product is CASSHGAAPNYGYTF.

This clone was counted ten times or more. This rearrangement joins TRBV30 to TRBJ2-7; 7 bases match TRBD2. V shed 0 bases, J shed 5 bases, and the junction held 1 base outside the gene matches. CDR3 length: 12 amino acids. The germline V gene has CDR1 GTSNPN and CDR2 SVGIG (reference sequence). The chain's CDR3 is CAWSVRGDEQYF. DNA for the CDR3: TGTGCCTGGAGTGTACGGGGGGACGAGCAGTACTTC.

The gene calls are TRBV6-5 and TRBJ2-5, with 11 bases identical to TRBD2. The germline V gene has CDR1 MNHEY and CDR2 SVGAGI. The CDR3 runs 15 residues. The J segment lost 2 bases and the V segment lost 4 bases, leaving 3 bases of the junction unmatched. CDR3 in amino acids: CASSLAGGRQETQYF. In DNA form, the CDR3 reads TGTGCCAGCAGTTTAGCGGGGGGGCGTCAAGAGACCCAGTACTTC.

The table lists this clone with a count of one. The genes are TRBV9 and TRBJ2-3; TRBD1 aligns across 7 bases. The V gene end was trimmed by 3 bases and the J gene end by 1 base; junction bases not matched to a gene: 11. Germline CDR1 and CDR2: SGDLS and YYNGEE. The CDR3 sequence is 17 residues long. CDR3: CASSARQLGQGTDTQYF. The CDR3 DNA sequence: TGTGCCAGCAGCGCACGACAATTAGGACAGGGCACAGATACGCAGTATTTT.